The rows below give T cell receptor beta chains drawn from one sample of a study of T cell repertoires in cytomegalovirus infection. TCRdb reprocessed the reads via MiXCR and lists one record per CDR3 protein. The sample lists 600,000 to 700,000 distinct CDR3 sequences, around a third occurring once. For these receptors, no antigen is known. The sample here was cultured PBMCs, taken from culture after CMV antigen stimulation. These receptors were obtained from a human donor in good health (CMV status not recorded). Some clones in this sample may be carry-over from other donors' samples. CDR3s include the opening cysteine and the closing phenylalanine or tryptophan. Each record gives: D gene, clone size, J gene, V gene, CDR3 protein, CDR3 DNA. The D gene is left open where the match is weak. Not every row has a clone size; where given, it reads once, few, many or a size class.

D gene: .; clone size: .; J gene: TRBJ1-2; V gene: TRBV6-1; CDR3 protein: CASSQGIANYGYTF; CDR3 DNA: TGTGCCAGCAGCCAGGGGATAGCTAACTATGGCTACACCTTC
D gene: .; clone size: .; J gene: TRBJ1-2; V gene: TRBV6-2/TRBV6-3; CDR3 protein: CASSPSSAGNYTF; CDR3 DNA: TGTGCCAGCAGCCCCTCGAGCGCTGGGAACTACACCTTC
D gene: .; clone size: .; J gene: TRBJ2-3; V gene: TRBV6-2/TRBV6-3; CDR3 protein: CATLGSRDTQYF; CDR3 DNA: TGTGCAACTCTCGGGAGTCGGGATACGCAGTATTTT
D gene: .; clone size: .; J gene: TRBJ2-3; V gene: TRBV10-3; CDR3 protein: CAISETGLQLTDTQYF; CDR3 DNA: TGTGCCATCAGTGAGACGGGACTCCAACTCACAGATACGCAGTATTTT
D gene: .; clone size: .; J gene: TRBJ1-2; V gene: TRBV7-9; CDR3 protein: CASSLASGYWGYTF; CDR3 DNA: TGTGCCAGCAGCTTAGCGTCGGGGTATTGGGGCTACACCTTC
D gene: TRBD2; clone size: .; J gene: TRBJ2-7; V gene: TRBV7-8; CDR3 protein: CASSLVAAGAQGEQYF; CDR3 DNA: TGTGCCAGCAGCTTAGTGGCTGCGGGAGCGCAGGGCGAGCAGTACTTC
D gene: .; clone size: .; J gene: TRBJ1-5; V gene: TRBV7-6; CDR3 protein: CASSLGGAGCEVCPQHF; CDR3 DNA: TGTGCCAGCAGCTTAGGGGGGGCAGGGTGTGAGGTCTGCCCCCAGCATTTT
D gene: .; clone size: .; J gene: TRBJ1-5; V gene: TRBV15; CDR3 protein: CATSVDSNQPQHF; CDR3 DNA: TGTGCCACCAGCGTCGACAGCAATCAGCCCCAGCATTTT
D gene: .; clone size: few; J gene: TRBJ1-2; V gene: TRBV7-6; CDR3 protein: CASSFQTSGYTF; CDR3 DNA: TGTGCCAGCAGCTTCCAGACGTCTGGCTACACCTTC
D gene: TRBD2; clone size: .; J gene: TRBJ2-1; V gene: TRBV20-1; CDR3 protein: CSATKASGGSNEQFF; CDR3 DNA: TGCAGTGCTACGAAGGCTAGCGGGGGTTCCAATGAGCAGTTCTTC
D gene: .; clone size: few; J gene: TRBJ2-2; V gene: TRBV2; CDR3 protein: CASTTGSTGELFF; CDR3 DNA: TGTGCCAGCACCACCGGGTCCACCGGGGAGCTGTTTTTT
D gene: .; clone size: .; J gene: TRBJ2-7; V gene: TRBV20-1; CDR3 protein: CSARRQSSYEQYF; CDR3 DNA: TGCAGTGCTAGACGACAGAGCTCCTACGAGCAGTACTTC
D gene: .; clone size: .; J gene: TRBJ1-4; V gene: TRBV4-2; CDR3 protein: CASSQDNPTNEKLFF; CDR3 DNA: TGTGCCAGCAGCCAAGATAACCCAACTAATGAAAAACTGTTTTTT
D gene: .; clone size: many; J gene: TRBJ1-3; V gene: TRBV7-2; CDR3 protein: CASSQIWGRENTIYF; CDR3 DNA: TGTGCCAGCAGCCAGATTTGGGGCCGGGAAAACACCATATATTTT
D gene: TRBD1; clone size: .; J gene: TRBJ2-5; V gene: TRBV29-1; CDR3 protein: CSVPGTGGETQYF; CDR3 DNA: TGCAGCGTGCCCGGGACAGGGGGTGAGACCCAGTACTTC
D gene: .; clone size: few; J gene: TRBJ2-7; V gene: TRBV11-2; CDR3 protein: CASSLSALAYEQYF; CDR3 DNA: TGTGCCAGCAGCTTGTCTGCGCTAGCCTACGAGCAGTACTTC
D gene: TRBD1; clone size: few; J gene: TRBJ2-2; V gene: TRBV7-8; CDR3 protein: CASSGTTGPGELFF; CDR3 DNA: TGTGCCAGCAGCGGCACGACAGGGCCCGGGGAGCTGTTTTTT
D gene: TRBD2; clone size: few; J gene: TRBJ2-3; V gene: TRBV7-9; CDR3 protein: CASSPTSGATDTQYF; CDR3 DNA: TGTGCCAGCAGCCCGACTAGCGGGGCGACAGATACGCAGTATTTT
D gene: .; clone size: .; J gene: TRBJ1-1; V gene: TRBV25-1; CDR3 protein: CASSESVTTEAFF; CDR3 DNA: TGTGCCAGCAGTGAATCGGTTACCACTGAAGCTTTCTTT
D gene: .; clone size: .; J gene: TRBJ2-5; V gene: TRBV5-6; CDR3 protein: CASRYTPTIKETQYF; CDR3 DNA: TGTGCCAGCAGATACACCCCGACAATTAAAGAGACCCAGTACTTC
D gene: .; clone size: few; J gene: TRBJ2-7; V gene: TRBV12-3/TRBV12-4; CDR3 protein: CASSFSLDEQYF; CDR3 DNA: TGTGCCAGCAGTTTCTCGCTCGACGAGCAGTACTTC
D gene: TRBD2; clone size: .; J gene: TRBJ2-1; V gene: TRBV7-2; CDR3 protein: CASSLGSGRSYYEQFF; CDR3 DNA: TGTGCCAGCAGCTTAGGTAGCGGGAGGTCTTACTATGAGCAGTTCTTC